The TCR beta chain under discussion was sequenced for a study of STAT5B mutations in CD4+ large granular lymphocyte leukemia. The CDR3 contains 15 residues. Losses at the gene ends were 5 bases for V and 3 bases for J; bases not matched to a gene: 5. CDR1 and CDR2 from the germline V gene are SGHAT and FQNNGV. This table comes from immunoSEQ multiplex PCR, and its TCRdb copy is limited to in-frame clones, with some not included. This repertoire shows 25,000 to 30,000 clones, around 72% found once; its top ten account for approximately 1.1%. The specimen was CD4+ T cells from blood buffy coats. The chain combines TRBV11-2 with TRBJ2-7; 12 bases line up with TRBD2. This receptor was taken from a human donor in good health. This CDR3 is CASSRLAGEGYEQYF. As DNA, the CDR3 is TGTGCCAGCAGCCGACTAGCGGGAGAAGGCTACGAGCAGTACTTC.